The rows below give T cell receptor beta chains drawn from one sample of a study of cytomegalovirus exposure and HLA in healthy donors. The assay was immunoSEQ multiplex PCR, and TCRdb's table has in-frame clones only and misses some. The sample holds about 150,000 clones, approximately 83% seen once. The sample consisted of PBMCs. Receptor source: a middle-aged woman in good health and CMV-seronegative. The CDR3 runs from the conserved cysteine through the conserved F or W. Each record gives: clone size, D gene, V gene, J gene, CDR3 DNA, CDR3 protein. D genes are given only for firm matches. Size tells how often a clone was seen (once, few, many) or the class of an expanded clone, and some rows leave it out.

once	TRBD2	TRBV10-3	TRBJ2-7	TGTGCCATCAGTGACAGTCTAGCGGGAGCCGAGCAGTACTTC	CAISDSLAGAEQYF
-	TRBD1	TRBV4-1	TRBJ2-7	TGCGCCAGCAGCCAGGGACTCTCGGGACAGGGATCCTACGAGCAGTACTTC	CASSQGLSGQGSYEQYF
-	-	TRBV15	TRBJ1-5	TGTGCCACCAGCAGAGTTCGGGAACCAAATCAGCCCCAGCATTTT	CATSRVREPNQPQHF
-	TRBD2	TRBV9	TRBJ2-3	TGTGCCAGCAGCCCCTCCCAAAGGGTAGCGGGGTACACAGATACGCAGTATTTT	CASSPSQRVAGYTDTQYF
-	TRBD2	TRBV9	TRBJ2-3	TGTGCCAGCAGCGTATCGTTGGCGGGGGGTAGCACAGATACGCAGTATTTT	CASSVSLAGGSTDTQYF
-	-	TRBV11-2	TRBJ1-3	TGTGCCAGCAGCTCCCGTATGTCCGGCTCTGGAAACACCATATATTTT	CASSSRMSGSGNTIYF
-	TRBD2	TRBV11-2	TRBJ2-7	TGTGCCAGCAGCTTAGCGTCTAGCGGGAATTCCGAGCAGTACTTC	CASSLASSGNSEQYF
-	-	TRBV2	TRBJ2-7	TGTGCCAGCATGGCAACTAGCAGGGCTACCTACGAGCAGTACTTC	CASMATSRATYEQYF
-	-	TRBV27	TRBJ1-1	TGTGCCAGCAGTTTGTTGTACAGAATGGGTATGAACACTGAAGCTTTCTTT	CASSLLYRMGMNTEAFF
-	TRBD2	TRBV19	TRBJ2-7	TGTGCCAGTAGTAGGACTAGCGTTCCCTACGAGCAGTACTTC	CASSRTSVPYEQYF
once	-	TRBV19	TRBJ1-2	TGTGCCAGTAGTATAGTCCCCAGGGTAAGGGGCTACACCTTC	CASSIVPRVRGYTF
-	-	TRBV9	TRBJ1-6	TGTGCCAGCAGCTCCCCCTTGTCACCCCTCCACTTT	CASSSPLSPLHF
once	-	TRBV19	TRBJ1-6	TGTGCCAGTAGGTCGAGAATTAATTCACCCCTCCACTTT	CASRSRINSPLHF
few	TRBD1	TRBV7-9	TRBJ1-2	TGTGCCAGCAGCTTAGCAGGACAGGCAGCTAACTATGGCTACACCTTC	CASSLAGQAANYGYTF
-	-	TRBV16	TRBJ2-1	TGTGCCAGCAGCCAATTAAGTGTGAGTGCTGAGCAGTTCTTC	CASSQLSVSAEQFF
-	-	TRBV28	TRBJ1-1	TGTGCCAGCAGTCTTCCATGGACATCGAACACTGAAGCTTTCTTT	CASSLPWTSNTEAFF
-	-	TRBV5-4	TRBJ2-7	TGTGCCACCGCAATAGGAGCGACCTACGAGCAGTACTTC	CATAIGATYEQYF
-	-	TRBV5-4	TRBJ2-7	TGTGCCAGCAGCCAGGGGACCTACGAGCAGTACTTC	CASSQGTYEQYF
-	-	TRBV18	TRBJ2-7	TGTGCCAGCTCACCACGCAAACAGGGTATGGGGTACGAGCAGTACTTC	CASSPRKQGMGYEQYF
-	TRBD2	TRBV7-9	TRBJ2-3	TGTGCCAGCAGACCAACACTAGCGGGGTACACAGATACGCAGTATTTT	CASRPTLAGYTDTQYF
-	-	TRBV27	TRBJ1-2	TGTGCCAGCAGTTTAGGGGGACTTCGCTATGGCTACACCTTC	CASSLGGLRYGYTF
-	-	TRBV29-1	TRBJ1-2	TGCAGTTCAGGTGGCTACACCTTC	CSSGGYTF
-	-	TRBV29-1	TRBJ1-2	TGCAGCGTTCGGTCTTCGGACTATGGCTACACCTTC	CSVRSSDYGYTF
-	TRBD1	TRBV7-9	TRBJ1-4	TGTGCCAGCAGCCTGGGACAGGGCGTGAATGAAAAACTGTTTTTT	CASSLGQGVNEKLFF
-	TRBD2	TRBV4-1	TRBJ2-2	TGCGCCAGCAGCCACGTTCCCGGGACTAGCGGGAGAACCGGGGAGCTGTTTTTT	CASSHVPGTSGRTGELFF
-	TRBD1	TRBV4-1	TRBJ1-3	TGCGCCAGCAGCTACGGACAGGGGGCCTCTGGAAACACCATATATTTT	CASSYGQGASGNTIYF
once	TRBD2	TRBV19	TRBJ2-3	TGTGCCAGTGCGGGTATAGCGGGGGGGACCGCCACGCAGTATTTT	CASAGIAGGTATQYF
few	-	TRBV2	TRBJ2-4	TGTGCCAGCAGTCCACAGGTAGCCAAAAACATTCAGTACTTC	CASSPQVAKNIQYF
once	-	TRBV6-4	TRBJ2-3	TGTGCCAGCAGTGGCCGGGGCACAGATACGCAGTATTTT	CASSGRGTDTQYF
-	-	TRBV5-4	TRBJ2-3	TGTGCCAGCAGCTGGGGGCCCATGGATACGCAGTATTTT	CASSWGPMDTQYF
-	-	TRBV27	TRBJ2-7	TGTGCCAGCAGTTTACGTACAGGACGCTCCTACGAGCAGTACTTC	CASSLRTGRSYEQYF
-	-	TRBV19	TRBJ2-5	TGTGCCAGTAGTATACGTACGGTCCAAGAGACCCAGTACTTC	CASSIRTVQETQYF
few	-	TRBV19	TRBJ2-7	TGTGCCAGTAGTATACTACATGGGGGCAGCGAGCAGTACTTC	CASSILHGGSEQYF
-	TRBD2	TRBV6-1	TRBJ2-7	TGTGCCAGCAGTCCTACTAGCGGGGGCTACGAGCAGTACTTC	CASSPTSGGYEQYF
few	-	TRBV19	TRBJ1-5	TGTGCCAGCCAGACTTTGGGTCAGCCCCAGCATTTT	CASQTLGQPQHF
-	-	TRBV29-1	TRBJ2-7	TGCAGCGTTGTTACAGACCCTTACGAGCAGTACTTC	CSVVTDPYEQYF
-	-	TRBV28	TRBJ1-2	TGTGCCAGCAGTATCGAGGGTGAAAACTATGGCTACACCTTC	CASSIEGENYGYTF
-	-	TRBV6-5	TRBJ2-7	TGTGCCAGCAGGGGGCCCTCCTACGAGCAGTACTTC	CASRGPSYEQYF
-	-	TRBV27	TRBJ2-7	TGTGCCAGCAGTTTGGGTTCCTACTACGAGCAGTACTTC	CASSLGSYYEQYF
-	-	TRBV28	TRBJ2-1	TGTGCCAGCAGTTTACCGGGGAGTATAAACTACAATGAGCAGTTCTTC	CASSLPGSINYNEQFF
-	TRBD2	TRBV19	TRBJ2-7	TGTGCCAGTAGTGTCGACCTAGCGGGAGCACGCGAGCAGTACTTC	CASSVDLAGAREQYF
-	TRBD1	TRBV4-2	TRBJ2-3	TGTGCCAGCAGCCATGGAGACAGGGGGCGGGATACGCAGTATTTT	CASSHGDRGRDTQYF
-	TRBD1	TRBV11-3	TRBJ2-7	TGTGCCAGCAGCTTAGGGGGACAGGAGATCTACGAGCAGTACTTC	CASSLGGQEIYEQYF
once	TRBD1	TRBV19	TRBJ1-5	TGTGCCAGTGGCTACCGGGACAGGGGTGGGGGCAATCAGCCCCAGCATTTT	CASGYRDRGGGNQPQHF
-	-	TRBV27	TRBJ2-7	TGTGCCAGCAGTTCCCCGCGCGAGCAGTACTTC	CASSSPREQYF
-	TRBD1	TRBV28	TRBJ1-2	TGTGCCAGCAGTTCGGGACAGGGGGACGGCTATGGCTACACCTTC	CASSSGQGDGYGYTF